These 16 T cell receptor beta chains originate from one sample sequenced in a study of blood T cell repertoires in COVID-19. Measured with immunoSEQ multiplex PCR; TCRdb has only the in-frame clones, and not every one. The sample includes just over 300,000 clones, around 90% of them seen just once. The sequenced material came from PBMCs or T cells enriched from blood (not recorded which). The receptors stem from a woman aged 18-29 years with acute COVID-19.

V is TRBV11-2 and J is TRBJ2-7; no clear D gene. V was trimmed by 4 bases and J by 6 bases, leaving 13 bases between them. Germline V CDR1 and CDR2: SGHAT, FQNNGV. The CDR3 sequence is 13 residues long. CDR3 sequence reads: CASSSVSTGEQYF. Written as DNA, the CDR3 is TGTGCCAGCAGCTCCGTAAGTACTGGCGAGCAGTACTTC.

The rearrangement links TRBV27 to TRBJ1-1, with D tentatively TRBD1 (5 bases). This CDR3 is 14 amino acids long. Trimming took 7 bases from V and 0 from J, leaving 12 bases between them. Germline V lookup: CDR1 MNHEY, CDR2 SMNVEV (reference sequence). CDR3 sequence reads: CASNAGGLNTEAFF. The CDR3 nucleotides read TGTGCCAGCAACGCTGGGGGGTTGAACACTGAAGCTTTCTTT.

J is TRBJ2-7 and V is TRBV2; weak D call: TRBD2 (6 bases). This CDR3 region has 15 residues. CDR1 and CDR2 from the germline V gene are SNHLY and FYNNEI. V lost 1 base and J 0 bases, leaving 10 bases between the germline ends. The CDR3 DNA reads as TGTGCCAGCAGTGAAGAGGAGGGAGGCTCCTACGAGCAGTACTTC. Protein sequence: CASSEEEGGSYEQYF.

The gene calls are TRBV15 and TRBJ1-4; TRBD1 aligns across 9 bases. V shed 1 base, J shed 3 bases, and the junction held 3 bases outside the gene matches. CDR3 length: 16 residues. Germline lookup yields CDR1 LNHNV and CDR2 YYDKDF (reference sequence). The DNA of the CDR3 is TGTGCCACCAGCAGAGGGACAGGGGCGGCTAATGAAAAACTGTTTTTT. It specifies CATSRGTGAANEKLFF.

This clone was recorded only once. V gene TRBV9 combines with J gene TRBJ2-1, with unresolved D. V shed 0 bases and J shed 0 bases, with 16 bases lying between them. Per germline, CDR1 SGDLS and CDR2 YYNGEE. This CDR3 is 18 amino acids long. CDR3 sequence (DNA): TGTGCCAGCAGCGTAGAAAGCGATCTGGCCCTCTCCTACAATGAGCAGTTCTTC. It translates to CASSVESDLALSYNEQFF.

The V call is TRBV5-1, the J call TRBJ1-6; D is uncertain. Germline CDR1 and CDR2: SGHRS and YFSETQ. Trimming removed 0 bases at V and 5 bases at J, with 9 bases between. CDR3 size: 15 residues. The CDR3: CASSLGVENNSPLHF. CDR3 in DNA: TGCGCCAGCAGCTTGGGTGTAGAAAATAATTCACCCCTCCACTTT.

The CDR3 DNA reads TGTGCCAGTAGCCTACTCTCCCTGGGAAACACCATATATTTT. It codes for CASSLLSLGNTIYF. The rearrangement links TRBV19 to TRBJ1-3; D unclear. CDR1 and CDR2 from the germline V gene are LNHDA and SQIVND (reference sequence). The CDR3 runs 14 residues. V gave up 6 bases and J gave up 4 bases, with 13 bases separating them.

This clone turned up a few times. The CDR3 nucleotides read TGTGCCAGCAGTTTGGGACAGATCCGAAACACCATATATTTT. It translates to CASSLGQIRNTIYF. This rearrangement joins TRBV28 to TRBJ1-3; 7 nucleotides agree with TRBD1. This CDR3 contains 14 residues. Germline loops: CDR1 MDHEN, CDR2 SYDVKM. Trimming at V came to 3 bases and at J to 5 bases, leaving 4 bases not matched to a gene.

The rearrangement links TRBV5-8 to TRBJ2-7, with D uncertain. Germline V gene lookup returns CDR1 SGHTS and CDR2 YDEGEE. The CDR3 runs 16 residues. V lost 9 bases to trimming and J lost 3 bases, with 25 bases between them. The CDR3 spells CATQRKAWSSHYEQYF. CDR3 nucleotides: TGTGCCACCCAACGGAAGGCTTGGAGCTCACACTACGAGCAGTACTTC.

V is TRBV5-1 and J is TRBJ2-5, with a tentative D call TRBD2 (5 bases). Germline V lookup: CDR1 SGHRS, CDR2 YFSETQ. Trimming took off 0 bases at V and 5 bases at J, with 5 bases between the two ends. The CDR3 spans 12 residues. The CDR3 sequence is CASSLGEETQYF. CDR3 DNA sequence: TGCGCCAGCAGCTTGGGGGAGGAGACCCAGTACTTC.

The table lists this clone with a few counts. The V gene is TRBV5-6, the J gene TRBJ1-1, with a weak D call TRBD1 (5 bases). This CDR3 is built from 14 residues. Trimming shortened V by 3 bases and J by 1 base, and 10 bases separated the two germline ends. Germline lookup yields CDR1 SGHDT and CDR2 YYEEEE. Here the CDR3 reads CASSSGGTNTEAFF. The CDR3, as DNA: TGTGCCAGCAGCTCGGGCGGGACGAACACTGAAGCTTTCTTT. Full variable domain (outside the CDR3, taken from reference TRBV5-6 and TRBJ1-1): DAGVTQSPTHLIKTRGQQVTLRCSPKSGHDTVSWYQQALGQGPQFIFQYYEEEERQRGNFPDRFSGHQFPNYSSELNVNALLLGDSALYLCASSSGGTNTEAFFGQGTRLTVV.

V is TRBV18 and J is TRBJ2-5, with TRBD1 as a possible D gene (6 bases). The J call may be mistaken, given a closer DNA end match to TRBJ2-7. CDR3 length equals 14 residues. Germline V lookup: CDR1 KGHSH, CDR2 LQKENI. CDR3 nucleotides: TGTGCCAGCTCACCAAACAGGGATTCCTACGAGCAGTACTTC. Protein: CASSPNRDSYEQYF.

J is TRBJ2-5 and V is TRBV3-1 (or the pseudogene TRBV3-2), with 10 bases identical to TRBD2. With 5 bases clipped from V and 5 bases from J, the junction kept 11 bases outside the gene matches. The germline V gene has CDR1 LGHDT and CDR2 YNNKEL (reference sequence). This CDR3 has 16 amino acids. CDR3 in amino acids: CASSAVSSGRMETQYF. The CDR3 coding sequence is TGTGCCAGCAGCGCCGTTTCTAGCGGGAGAATGGAGACCCAGTACTTC.

The chain couples TRBV6-5 to TRBJ2-1; D is ambiguous. Germline CDR1 reads MNHEY; CDR2 reads SVGAGI. The length of the CDR3 is 15 residues. V was trimmed by 8 bases and J by 5 bases, leaving 19 bases between them. In DNA form, the CDR3 reads TGTGCCAGCCAAAACGGCGGTTCCGGTGACAATGAGCAGTTCTTC. It specifies CASQNGGSGDNEQFF.

The rearrangement uses TRBV7-2 and TRBJ2-1, with 7 bases aligning to TRBD1. The length of the CDR3 is 15 residues. V trimming: 3 bases; J trimming: 3 bases; junction bases outside the gene matches: 5. Germline V CDR1 and CDR2: SGHTA, FQGNSA. In DNA, the CDR3 is TGTGCCAGCAGCTTTTTCGCAGGGGGCTACAATGAGCAGTTCTTC. Translated, it gives CASSFFAGGYNEQFF.

The V call is TRBV3-1 (or the pseudogene TRBV3-2), the J call TRBJ1-5; D not certain. Germline V gene sequence: CDR1 LGHDT, CDR2 YNNKEL (reference sequence). This CDR3 is 13 amino acids long. V gave up 2 bases and J gave up 6 bases, with 8 bases separating them. The CDR3 reads CASSQSSGQPQHF. The CDR3 DNA reads TGTGCCAGCAGCCAATCCAGCGGTCAGCCCCAGCATTTT.